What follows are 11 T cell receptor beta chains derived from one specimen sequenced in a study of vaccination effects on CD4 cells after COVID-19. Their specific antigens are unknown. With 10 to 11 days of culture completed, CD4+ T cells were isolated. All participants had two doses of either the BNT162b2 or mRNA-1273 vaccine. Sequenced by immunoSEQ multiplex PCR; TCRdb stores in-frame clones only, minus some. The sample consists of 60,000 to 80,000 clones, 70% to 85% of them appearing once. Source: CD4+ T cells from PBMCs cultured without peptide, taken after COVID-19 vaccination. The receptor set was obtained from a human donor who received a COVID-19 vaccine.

CDR3 coding DNA: TGTGCCGGGAGGGGCAGCCTCAATCAGCCCCAGCATTTT. Amino acids: CAGRGSLNQPQHF. V and J are TRBV2 and TRBJ1-5, with D tentatively TRBD1 (5 bases). Germline V CDR1 and CDR2: SNHLY, FYNNEI. This CDR3 spans 13 amino acids. V was clipped by 11 bases and J by 3 bases, with 14 bases between them.

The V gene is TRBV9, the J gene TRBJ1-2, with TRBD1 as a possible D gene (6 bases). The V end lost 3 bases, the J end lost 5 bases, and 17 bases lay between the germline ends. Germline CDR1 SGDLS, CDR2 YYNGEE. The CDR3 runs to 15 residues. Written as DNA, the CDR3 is TGTGCCAGCAGCGCCAGCATCGGGGGGCAATATGGCTACACCTTC. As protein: CASSASIGGQYGYTF.

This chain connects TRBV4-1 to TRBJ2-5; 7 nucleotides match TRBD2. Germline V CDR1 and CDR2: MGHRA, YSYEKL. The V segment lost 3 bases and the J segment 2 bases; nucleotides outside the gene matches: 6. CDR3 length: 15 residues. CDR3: CASSHWVREQETQYF. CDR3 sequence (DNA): TGCGCCAGCAGCCACTGGGTGCGGGAGCAAGAGACCCAGTACTTC.

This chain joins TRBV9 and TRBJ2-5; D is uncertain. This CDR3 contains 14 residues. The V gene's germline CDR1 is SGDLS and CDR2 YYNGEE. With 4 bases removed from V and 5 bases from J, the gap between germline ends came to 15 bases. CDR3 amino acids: CASSYRGSWETQYF. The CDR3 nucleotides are TGTGCCAGCAGCTACAGAGGCTCCTGGGAGACCCAGTACTTC. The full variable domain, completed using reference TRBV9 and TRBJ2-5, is DSGVTQTPKHLITATGQRVTLRCSPRSGDLSVYWYQQSLDQGLQFLIQYYNGEERAKGNILERFSAQQFPDLHSELNLSSLELGDSALYFCASSYRGSWETQYFGPGTRLLVL.

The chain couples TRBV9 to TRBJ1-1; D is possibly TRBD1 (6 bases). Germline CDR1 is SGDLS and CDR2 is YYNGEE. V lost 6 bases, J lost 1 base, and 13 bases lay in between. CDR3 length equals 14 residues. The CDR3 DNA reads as TGTGCCAGCACCCGAGGACAGCGGAACACTGAAGCTTTCTTT. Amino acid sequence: CASTRGQRNTEAFF. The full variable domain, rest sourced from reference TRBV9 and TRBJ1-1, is DSGVTQTPKHLITATGQRVTLRCSPRSGDLSVYWYQQSLDQGLQFLIQYYNGEERAKGNILERFSAQQFPDLHSELNLSSLELGDSALYFCASTRGQRNTEAFFGQGTRLTVV.

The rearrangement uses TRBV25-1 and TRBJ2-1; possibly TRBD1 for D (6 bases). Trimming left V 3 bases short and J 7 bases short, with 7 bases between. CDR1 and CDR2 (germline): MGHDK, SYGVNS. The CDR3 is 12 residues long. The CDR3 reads CASSERGNEQFF. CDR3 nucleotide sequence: TGTGCCAGCAGTGAGAGGGGGAATGAGCAGTTCTTC.

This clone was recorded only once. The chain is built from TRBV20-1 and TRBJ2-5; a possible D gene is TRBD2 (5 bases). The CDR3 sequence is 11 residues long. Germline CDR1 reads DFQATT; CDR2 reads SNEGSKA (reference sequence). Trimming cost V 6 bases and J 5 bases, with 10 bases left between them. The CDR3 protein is CSAGDPETQYF. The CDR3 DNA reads TGCAGTGCGGGAGACCCCGAGACCCAGTACTTC.

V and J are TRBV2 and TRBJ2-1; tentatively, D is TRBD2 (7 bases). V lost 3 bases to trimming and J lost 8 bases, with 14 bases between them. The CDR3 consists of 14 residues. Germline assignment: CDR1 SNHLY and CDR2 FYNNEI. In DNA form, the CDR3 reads TGTGCCAGCAGTGAGAGGGGGGGCCTTTATGAGCAGTTCTTC. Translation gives CASSERGGLYEQFF. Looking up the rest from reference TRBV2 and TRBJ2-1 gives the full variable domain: EPEVTQTPSHQVTQMGQEVILRCVPISNHLYFYWYRQILGQKVEFLVSFYNNEISEKSEIFDDQFSVERPDGSNFTLKIRSTKLEDSAMYFCASSERGGLYEQFFGPGTRLTVL.

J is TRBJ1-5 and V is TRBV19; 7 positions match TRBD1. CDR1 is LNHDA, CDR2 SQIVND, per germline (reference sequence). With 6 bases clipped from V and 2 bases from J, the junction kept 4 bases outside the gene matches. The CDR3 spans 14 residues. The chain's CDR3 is CASRPTGGNQPQHF. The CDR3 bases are TGTGCCAGTAGGCCTACAGGGGGCAATCAGCCCCAGCATTTT.

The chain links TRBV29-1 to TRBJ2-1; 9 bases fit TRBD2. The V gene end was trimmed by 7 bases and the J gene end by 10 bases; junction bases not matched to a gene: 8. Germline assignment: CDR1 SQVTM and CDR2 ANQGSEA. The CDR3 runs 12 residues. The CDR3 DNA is TGCAGCGCATCCGGGACTAGCACCGAGCAGTTCTTC. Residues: CSASGTSTEQFF.

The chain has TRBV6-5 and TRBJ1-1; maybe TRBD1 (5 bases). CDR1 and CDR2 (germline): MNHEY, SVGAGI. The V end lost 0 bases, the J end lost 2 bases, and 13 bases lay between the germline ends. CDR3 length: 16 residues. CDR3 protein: CASSYSMRGANTEAFF. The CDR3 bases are TGTGCCAGCAGTTACTCGATGAGGGGCGCTAACACTGAAGCTTTCTTT.